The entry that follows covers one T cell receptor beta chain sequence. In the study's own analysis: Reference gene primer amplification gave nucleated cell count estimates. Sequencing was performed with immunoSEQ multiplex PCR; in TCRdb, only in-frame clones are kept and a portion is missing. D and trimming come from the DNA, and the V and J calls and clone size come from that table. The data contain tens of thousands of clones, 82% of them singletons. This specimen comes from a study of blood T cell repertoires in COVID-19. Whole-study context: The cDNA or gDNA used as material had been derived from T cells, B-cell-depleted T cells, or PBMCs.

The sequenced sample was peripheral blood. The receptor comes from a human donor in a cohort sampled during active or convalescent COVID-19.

The CDR3 sequence is CASSLGKGPTDTQYF. The CDR3 DNA follows: TGTGCCAGCAGCTTAGGCAAGGGGCCCACAGATACGCAGTATTTT. The chain is built from TRBV7-6 and TRBJ2-3; maybe TRBD1 (5 bases). Trimming pared 1 base from V and 2 bases from J, leaving 10 bases between. Germline CDR1 SGHVS, CDR2 FNYEAQ. The CDR3 totals 15 residues.